This T cell receptor (beta chain) was profiled in a study of T-cell reconstitution after alpha-beta-depleted transplantation in children. This clonotype occurred a few times. It was with unique molecular identifiers that the TCRbeta library was prepared. TCRdb redid the calling of the PCR reads with MiXCR, one entry per CDR3 protein. Of 350,000 to 450,000 distinct CDR3 sequences listed, about 20% were seen once; the top ten hold over 3.5%. CDR1 is KGHDR, CDR2 SFDVKD, per germline. The CDR3 is 14 amino acids. With 3 bases removed from V and 6 bases from J, the gap between germline ends came to 13 bases.

The sequenced sample was PBMCs from the stem cell graft donor, obtained from the stem cell graft. The chain is built from TRBV24-1 and TRBJ1-1, with unresolved D. The receptor's source is a human donor who donated a stem cell graft to a child with acute myeloid leukemia. The CDR3 region is CATSDDRGSAEAFF. CDR3 bases: TGTGCCACCAGTGATGACCGGGGTTCAGCTGAAGCTTTCTTT.